These 15 T cell receptor beta chains were all obtained from the same sample, sequenced in a study of blood T cell repertoires in COVID-19. Clones were sequenced by immunoSEQ multiplex PCR, and TCRdb holds only the in-frame ones, with some missing. The sample comprises 35,000 to 45,000 clones, more than 60% of which are singletons, and over 25% rests with the top ten. Sequenced: peripheral blood. These receptors came from a woman between 70 and 85 years old with acute or convalescent COVID-19.

The chain carries TRBV30 and TRBJ1-1; tentative D call: TRBD1 (6 bases). This CDR3 has 12 residues. CDR1 and CDR2 from the germline V gene are GTSNPN and SVGIG (reference sequence). Trimming cost V 4 bases and J 5 bases, with 11 bases left between them. CDR3 DNA: TGTGCCTGGACTAGGGGGGGGACTGAAGCTTTCTTT. Translated, it gives CAWTRGGTEAFF.

This sequence joins TRBV3-1 (or the pseudogene TRBV3-2) and TRBJ2-1; D not certain. This CDR3 has 13 residues. Trimming removed 0 bases from V and 8 bases from J, with 8 bases in between. CDR1 and CDR2 (germline): LGHDT, YNNKEL (reference sequence). CDR3 sequence: CASSQELEDEQFF. CDR3 in DNA: TGTGCCAGCAGCCAAGAGTTAGAGGATGAGCAGTTCTTC.

A few counts support this clone. The chain is built from TRBV3-1 (or the pseudogene TRBV3-2) and TRBJ1-2, with 8 nucleotides matching TRBD1. Germline V gene sequence: CDR1 LGHDT, CDR2 YNNKEL (reference sequence). With V trimmed by 2 bases and J by 4 bases, 0 bases remained unmatched. The CDR3 contains 13 residues. DNA of the CDR3: TGTGCCAGCAGCCAAACAGGGGGCTATGGCTACACCTTC. Translated: CASSQTGGYGYTF.

The genes are TRBV11-1 and TRBJ1-1, with 8 nucleotides matching TRBD1. V lost 1 base, J lost 2 bases, and 3 bases stayed unmatched. CDR1 is SGHAT, CDR2 FQDESV, per germline (reference sequence). The CDR3 runs 15 residues. CDR3 amino acids: CASSLGSGGNTEAFF. CDR3 DNA: TGTGCCAGCAGCTTAGGCTCAGGGGGCAACACTGAAGCTTTCTTT.

J is TRBJ2-1 and V is TRBV11-2; 8 positions match TRBD1. V shed 3 bases and J 8 bases; nucleotides not matched to a gene: 6. The CDR3 has 14 amino acids. CDR1 and CDR2 (germline): SGHAT, FQNNGV. The CDR3 DNA reads as TGTGCCAGCAGCTTTAATCAGGGGGCCTATGAGCAGTTCTTC. This gives the protein CASSFNQGAYEQFF.

The chain employs TRBV20-1 and TRBJ1-4, with no clear D. CDR3 length equals 11 residues. V lost 4 bases, J lost 8 bases, and 8 bases lay in between. Germline V lookup: CDR1 DFQATT, CDR2 SNEGSKA (reference sequence). CDR3 sequence (DNA): TGCAGTGCTACGAGCGTAGAAAAACTGTTTTTT. It translates to CSATSVEKLFF.

The chain is built from TRBV18 and TRBJ1-1; D possibly corresponds to TRBD1 (6 bases). CDR3 size: 14 residues. CDR1 KGHSH and CDR2 LQKENI come from the germline V gene. Trimming removed 3 bases from V and 2 bases from J, with 10 bases in between. CDR3 nucleotide sequence: TGTGCCAGCTCACCCCGGACAGACAACACTGAAGCTTTCTTT. Translated, it gives CASSPRTDNTEAFF.

J is TRBJ2-2 and V is TRBV7-2; D call uncertain. The CDR3 extends over 14 amino acids. Trimming removed 6 bases at V and 1 base at J, with 9 bases between. The germline gives CDR1 SGHTA, CDR2 FQGNSA. CDR3 bases: TGTGCCAGCAGTTCTCAGGTGAACACCGGGGAGCTGTTTTTT. Translating gives CASSSQVNTGELFF.

This clone turned up a few times. This chain uses TRBV6-6 with TRBJ2-1; 9 bases map to TRBD1. This CDR3 spans 14 amino acids. Trimming cost V 5 bases and J 7 bases; bases outside gene matches: 6. Germline values: CDR1 MNHNY, CDR2 SVGAGI (reference sequence). The CDR3 DNA reads as TGTGCCAGCAGTGGGACAGGGAGGGAGAATGAGCAGTTCTTC. It translates to CASSGTGRENEQFF.

DNA for the CDR3: TGTGCCAGCAGCTTAGCCAGCGGGAGGGCCTACGAGCAGTACTTC. Amino acid sequence: CASSLASGRAYEQYF. The chain carries TRBV7-2 and TRBJ2-7, with 10 bases matching TRBD2. Germline V gene lookup returns CDR1 SGHTA and CDR2 FQGNSA. This CDR3 contains 15 residues. V gave up 0 bases and J gave up 2 bases; unmatched junction bases: 1.

The gene calls are TRBV5-1 and TRBJ1-1; maybe TRBD1 (6 bases). The CDR3 has 15 residues. Per germline, CDR1 SGHRS and CDR2 YFSETQ. V gave up 4 bases and J gave up 0 bases, with 13 bases separating them. The CDR3 DNA sequence: TGCGCCAGCAGCCTAGCAGGGGATATGAACACTGAAGCTTTCTTT. Its protein is CASSLAGDMNTEAFF.

The table lists this clone with a count of one. The J gene is TRBJ1-3, the V gene TRBV5-5; a weak D match, TRBD1 (6 bases). Germline CDR1 reads SGHKS; CDR2 reads YYEKEE (reference sequence). Trimming left V 2 bases short and J 7 bases short, with 19 bases between. CDR3 length: 16 amino acids. CDR3 in amino acids: CASSFSGTNQGNTIYF. CDR3 in DNA: TGTGCCAGCAGCTTTTCGGGGACAAATCAAGGGAACACCATATATTTT.

This sequence joins TRBV14 and TRBJ1-3; D is undetermined. The V and J ends lost 1 base and 0 bases respectively, with 4 bases between them. This CDR3 has 14 amino acids. Germline lookup yields CDR1 SGHDN and CDR2 FVKESK. The CDR3 loop reads CASSQALSGNTIYF. The CDR3, as DNA: TGTGCCAGCAGCCAAGCTCTCTCTGGAAACACCATATATTTT.

This clone has only a few counts. The CDR3 sequence: CASSPGGWEQYF. Here the CDR3 DNA reads TGTGCCAGCTCACCAGGAGGGTGGGAGCAGTACTTC. J is TRBJ2-7 and V is TRBV18; D may be TRBD2 (6 bases). The germline gives CDR1 KGHSH, CDR2 LQKENI. The length of the CDR3 is 12 residues. V lost 2 bases and J 7 bases, leaving 9 bases between the germline ends.

This sequence joins TRBV5-1 and TRBJ2-3, with a possible D match to TRBD2 (6 bases). Trimming removed 2 bases from V and 3 bases from J, with 13 bases in between. The CDR3 sequence is 15 residues long. Germline lookup yields CDR1 SGHRS and CDR2 YFSETQ. In DNA, the CDR3 is TGCGCCAGCAGCTTAGGCGGGGCTCGTACAGATACGCAGTATTTT. Translation gives CASSLGGARTDTQYF.